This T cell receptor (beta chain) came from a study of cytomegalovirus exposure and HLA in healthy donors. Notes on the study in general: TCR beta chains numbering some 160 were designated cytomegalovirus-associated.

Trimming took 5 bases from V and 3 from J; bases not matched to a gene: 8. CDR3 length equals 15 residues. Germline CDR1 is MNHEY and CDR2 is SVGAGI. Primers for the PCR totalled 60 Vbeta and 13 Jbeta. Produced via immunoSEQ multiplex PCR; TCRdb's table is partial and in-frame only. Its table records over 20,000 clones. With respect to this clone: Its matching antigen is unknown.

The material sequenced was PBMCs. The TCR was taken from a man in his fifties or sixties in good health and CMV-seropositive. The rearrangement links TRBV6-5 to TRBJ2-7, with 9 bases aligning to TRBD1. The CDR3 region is CASSVTGGSGYEQYF. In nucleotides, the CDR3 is TGTGCCAGCAGTGTCACAGGGGGCTCTGGCTACGAGCAGTACTTC.